These 25 T cell receptor beta chains originate from one sample sequenced in a study of blood T cell repertoires in COVID-19. Generated by immunoSEQ multiplex PCR, the TCRdb table keeps only in-frame clones and is missing some. The data show about 270,000 clones, approximately 86% seen once. Sample: peripheral blood. These receptors all stem from a woman between 65 and 79 years old with COVID-19, enrolled during active disease.

The chain links TRBV9 to TRBJ1-4; the D gene is possibly TRBD1 (5 bases). Trimming removed 3 bases at V and 8 bases at J, with 14 bases between. The CDR3 consists of 14 residues. In germline, CDR1 is SGDLS, CDR2 YYNGEE. The CDR3 region has the DNA TGTGCCAGCAGCGGGCAGGGCGGTGGCGAAAAACTGTTTTTT. Translating it yields CASSGQGGGEKLFF.

The CDR3 DNA follows: TGTGCCAGTAGCCTGGGACTCCCTAGGGGCACAGATACGCAGTATTTT. The encoded protein is CASSLGLPRGTDTQYF. The chain links TRBV19 to TRBJ2-3; a possible D gene is TRBD2 (6 bases). Trimming took 6 bases from V and 1 from J, leaving 17 bases between them. Per the germline V gene, CDR1 is LNHDA and CDR2 is SQIVND (reference sequence). The CDR3 covers 16 residues. Filled out from reference TRBV19 and TRBJ2-3, the complete variable domain reads DGGITQSPKYLFRKEGQNVTLSCEQNLNHDAMYWYRQDPGQGLRLIYYSQIVNDFQKGDIAEGYSVSREKKESFPLTVTSAQKNPTAFYLCASSLGLPRGTDTQYFGPGTRLTVL.

The chain combines TRBV9 with TRBJ2-3; 8 bases are shared with TRBD2. Germline CDR1 is SGDLS and CDR2 is YYNGEE. There are 18 residues in the CDR3. V was pared by 4 bases and J by 2 bases, with 15 bases of the junction left unmatched. The chain's CDR3 is CASSPSPGAGVITDTQYF. CDR3 DNA sequence: TGTGCCAGCAGCCCCTCCCCGGGAGCGGGGGTGATCACAGATACGCAGTATTTT.

The gene calls are TRBV4-3 and TRBJ2-3, with TRBD2 matching over 7 bases. The germline gives CDR1 LGHNA, CDR2 YSLEER. V was pared by 4 bases and J by 4 bases, with 5 bases of the junction left unmatched. CDR3 length equals 14 residues. The CDR3 nucleotides are TGCGCCAGCAGCCTCGGACTAGGACCAGATACGCAGTATTTT. This translates into CASSLGLGPDTQYF.

This chain joins TRBV4-3 and TRBJ1-3; D is uncertain. V gave up 0 bases and J gave up 0 bases, with 6 bases separating them. Germline assignment: CDR1 LGHNA and CDR2 YSLEER. This CDR3 comprises 15 residues. The CDR3 sequence: CASSQDGLSGNTIYF. Here the CDR3 DNA reads TGCGCCAGCAGCCAAGACGGACTCTCTGGAAACACCATATATTTT.

The chain links TRBV19 to TRBJ2-2; 9 positions agree with TRBD1. Germline CDR1 is LNHDA and CDR2 is SQIVND (reference sequence). V lost 3 bases, J lost 6 bases, and 5 bases stayed unmatched. This CDR3 is built from 15 residues. In nucleotides, the CDR3 is TGTGCCAGTAGTATCGGGACAGGGTCTTCCGGGGAGCTGTTTTTT. Translated, it gives CASSIGTGSSGELFF. Variable domain in full (rest from reference TRBV19 and TRBJ2-2): DGGITQSPKYLFRKEGQNVTLSCEQNLNHDAMYWYRQDPGQGLRLIYYSQIVNDFQKGDIAEGYSVSREKKESFPLTVTSAQKNPTAFYLCASSIGTGSSGELFFGEGSRLTVL.

The CDR3 reads CASSLWTSGANEQYF. The CDR3 DNA reads TGTGCCAGCAGTCTCTGGACTAGCGGGGCAAACGAGCAGTACTTC. The chain combines TRBV6-5 with TRBJ2-7; 12 positions match TRBD2. Germline loops: CDR1 MNHEY, CDR2 SVGAGI. With V trimmed by 5 bases and J by 5 bases, 7 bases remained unmatched. CDR3 size: 15 residues.

V is TRBV12-5 and J is TRBJ2-7, with 7 nucleotides matching TRBD2. J gave up 6 bases and V 0 bases, and 14 bases lay outside the gene matches. The length of the CDR3 is 17 residues. Germline CDR1 and CDR2: LGHNT and FRNRAP. In DNA form, the CDR3 reads TGTGCTAGTGGTTTGGTGTCGGGGGGTACATCCCTCGGCGAGCAGTACTTC. Translation gives CASGLVSGGTSLGEQYF.

This clone was observed a handful of times. This sequence joins TRBV6-6 and TRBJ1-4; D not certain. Per the germline V gene, CDR1 is MNHNY and CDR2 is SVGAGI (reference sequence). The CDR3 is 16 residues long. V was trimmed by 2 bases and J by 4 bases, leaving 14 bases between them. The CDR3 sequence is CASSYDPGSGNEKLFF. The CDR3 coding sequence is TGTGCCAGCAGTTACGACCCGGGGTCGGGTAATGAAAAACTGTTTTTT.

The chain combines TRBV5-5 with TRBJ1-5; 8 positions agree with TRBD1. The CDR3 is made up of 16 amino acids. With V trimmed by 3 bases and J by 7 bases, 12 bases remained unmatched. Looked up from germline, CDR1 is SGHKS and CDR2 is YYEKEE (reference sequence). In DNA, the CDR3 is TGTGCCAGCAGCTCCCGGACAGGGCTGGGCCAGCAGCCCCAGCATTTT. It encodes CASSSRTGLGQQPQHF.

This chain links TRBV6-5 with TRBJ2-2; unclear D gene. The CDR3 extends over 15 amino acids. The V and J ends lost 0 bases and 2 bases respectively, with 7 bases between them. CDR1 is MNHEY, CDR2 SVGAGI, per germline. CDR3 nucleotide sequence: TGTGCCAGCAGTTACTCTCAGGTTAACACCGGGGAGCTGTTTTTT. It translates to CASSYSQVNTGELFF.

This chain uses TRBV30 with TRBJ1-2, with D possibly being TRBD1 (6 bases). V was clipped by 0 bases and J by 7 bases, with 12 bases between them. Germline V lookup: CDR1 GTSNPN, CDR2 SVGIG (reference sequence). The CDR3 has 13 amino acids. CDR3 protein: CAWSVGRGSGYTF. The CDR3 nucleotides are TGTGCCTGGAGTGTAGGCAGGGGTAGTGGCTACACCTTC.

A single count supports this clone. The chain combines TRBV30 with TRBJ1-5, with D maybe TRBD1 (6 bases). CDR3 size: 12 residues. Germline values: CDR1 GTSNPN, CDR2 SVGIG (reference sequence). V was trimmed by 2 bases and J by 5 bases, leaving 7 bases between them. CDR3 in DNA: TGTGCCTGGAGTAGGGGGTATCAGCCCCAGCATTTT. It specifies CAWSRGYQPQHF.

The rearrangement uses TRBV2 and TRBJ1-5; 7 nucleotides match TRBD1. Germline values: CDR1 SNHLY, CDR2 FYNNEI. The CDR3 is 15 amino acids. The V segment lost 7 bases and the J segment 5 bases; nucleotides outside the gene matches: 11. The CDR3 loop is CASTIDRAGDQPQHF. In DNA form, the CDR3 reads TGTGCCAGCACTATAGACAGGGCTGGCGATCAGCCCCAGCATTTT.

The genes are TRBV6-1 and TRBJ2-7, with 9 bases aligning to TRBD1. From germline, CDR1 is MNHNS and CDR2 SASEGT. The CDR3 has 15 amino acids. The J segment lost 2 bases and the V segment lost 1 base, leaving 3 bases of the junction unmatched. CDR3 region: CASSEGDRVTYEQYF. The DNA of the CDR3 is TGTGCCAGCAGTGAAGGGGACAGGGTCACCTACGAGCAGTACTTC.

The chain couples TRBV19 to TRBJ1-4; D is perhaps TRBD1 (6 bases). The V end lost 5 bases, the J end lost 8 bases, and 9 bases lay between the germline ends. CDR3 length: 12 amino acids. Germline V gene data show CDR1 as LNHDA and CDR2 as SQIVND (reference sequence). The CDR3 DNA reads as TGTGCCAGTAGTCATGGACAGGAAAAACTGTTTTTT. Protein: CASSHGQEKLFF. The full variable domain, its missing parts supplied by reference TRBV19 and TRBJ1-4, is DGGITQSPKYLFRKEGQNVTLSCEQNLNHDAMYWYRQDPGQGLRLIYYSQIVNDFQKGDIAEGYSVSREKKESFPLTVTSAQKNPTAFYLCASSHGQEKLFFGSGTQLSVL.

The J gene is TRBJ1-5, the V gene TRBV11-2; 7 bases agree with TRBD1. Trimming at V came to 1 base and at J to 4 bases, leaving 4 bases not matched to a gene. The CDR3 spans 15 residues. Germline loops: CDR1 SGHAT, CDR2 FQNNGV. The CDR3 sequence: CASSLGQGVNQPQHF. CDR3 nucleotide sequence: TGTGCCAGCAGCTTAGGGCAGGGGGTAAATCAGCCCCAGCATTTT.

The chain joins TRBV5-1 to TRBJ2-7; 7 nucleotides agree with TRBD1. CDR1 is SGHRS and CDR2 is YFSETQ in the germline V gene. V was pared by 4 bases and J by 2 bases, with 9 bases of the junction left unmatched. The CDR3 spans 15 residues. In DNA form, the CDR3 reads TGCGCCAGCAGCACCCGGGACAGTGCTACCTACGAGCAGTACTTC. Translation gives CASSTRDSATYEQYF. The variable domain in full, with the rest retrieved from reference TRBV5-1 and TRBJ2-7, is KAGVTQTPRYLIKTRGQQVTLSCSPISGHRSVSWYQQTPGQGLQFLFEYFSETQRNKGNFPGRFSGRQFSNSRSEMNVSTLELGDSALYLCASSTRDSATYEQYFGPGTRLTVT.

This clone occurred once. The J gene is TRBJ2-2, the V gene TRBV24-1; 8 positions agree with TRBD1. CDR3 length: 16 amino acids. Per the germline V gene, CDR1 is KGHDR and CDR2 is SFDVKD. J was trimmed by 5 bases and V by 3 bases; bases with no gene match: 7. The CDR3 protein is CATSDPGQVWTGELFF. CDR3 in DNA: TGTGCCACCAGTGATCCGGGACAGGTGTGGACCGGGGAGCTGTTTTTT.

This clone appeared a single time. This rearrangement joins TRBV23-1 to TRBJ2-5; perhaps TRBD2 as D (5 bases). TRBV23-1 is assigned to the ORF class and has an uncertain function. The CDR3 is 13 amino acids. Trimming pared 11 bases from V and 1 base from J, leaving 14 bases between. CDR3 in amino acids: CAGGYGPQETQYF. The CDR3 nucleotides are TGCGCCGGCGGGTACGGGCCCCAAGAGACCCAGTACTTC.

This clone was picked up a small number of times. This rearrangement joins TRBV7-6 to TRBJ2-7; TRBD2 might be the D (6 bases). Trimming cost V 4 bases and J 4 bases, with 23 bases left between them. The V gene's germline CDR1 is SGHVS and CDR2 FNYEAQ. This CDR3 is built from 17 residues. The CDR3 DNA reads as TGTGCCAGCAGCTCCAGCTTAGTTAGGACGGACTATTACGAGCAGTACTTC. Translating gives CASSSSLVRTDYYEQYF.

The CDR3 sequence is CASSYGRDYPRFF. CDR3 in DNA: TGTGCCAGCAGTTACGGACGGGACTACCCCCGGTTCTTC. The J gene is TRBJ2-1, the V gene TRBV6-2 or TRBV6-3, with 7 positions matching TRBD2. The CDR3 sequence is 13 residues long. Germline CDR1 is MNHEY and CDR2 is SVGEGT. J gave up 15 bases and V 2 bases, and 10 bases lay outside the gene matches.

The rearrangement uses TRBV3-1 (or the pseudogene TRBV3-2) and TRBJ2-7; 8 bases agree with TRBD1. Looked up from germline, CDR1 is LGHDT and CDR2 is YNNKEL (reference sequence). This CDR3 is built from 16 residues. J lost 1 base, V lost 0 bases, and 5 bases had no gene match. CDR3 DNA sequence: TGTGCCAGCAGCCAAGACCCTGGGACAGGATCCTACGAGCAGTACTTC. This translates into CASSQDPGTGSYEQYF.

The chain uses TRBV30 and TRBJ1-1; 7 bases agree with TRBD1. In germline, CDR1 is GTSNPN, CDR2 SVGIG (reference sequence). The V and J ends lost 4 bases and 11 bases, in that order; junction bases with no gene match: 10. The CDR3 sequence is 12 residues long. CDR3 sequence: CAWTRTGTTAFF. For the CDR3, the DNA is TGTGCCTGGACCCGGACAGGTACGACGGCTTTCTTT.

V is TRBV5-6 and J is TRBJ2-7, with 9 bases matching TRBD1. V lost 2 bases and J lost 4; bases outside the gene matches: 4. The germline V gene has CDR1 SGHDT and CDR2 YYEEEE. The CDR3 loop spans 14 amino acids. The CDR3 loop reads CASSFWGQGYEQYF. CDR3 DNA sequence: TGTGCCAGCAGCTTCTGGGGACAGGGTTACGAGCAGTACTTC.